The rows below give T cell receptor beta chains drawn from one sample of a study of shared clonotypes between healthy human individuals. The method was immunoSEQ multiplex PCR; TCRdb's version includes in-frame clones alone and lacks a portion of them. There are millions of clones in the sample; around 95% occur only once, and roughly 0.13% lies in the top ten. The sample was naive CD4+ T cells sorted from blood. Receptor source: a man aged 18 to 30 in good health. Each CDR3 is given with its conserved first and last residue. The D gene is left open where the match is weak. The size of a clone is reported for some rows only, either as once, few or many, or as a class for expanded clones.

clone size	D gene	V gene	J gene	CDR3 protein	CDR3 DNA
once	NA	TRBV11-2	TRBJ2-7	CASSLRPRVDSGEQYF	TGTGCCAGCAGCCTTCGCCCCCGAGTAGACTCTGGCGAGCAGTACTTC
NA	NA	TRBV28	TRBJ1-3	CASSLTESGNTIYF	TGTGCCAGCAGTTTAACCGAGTCCGGAAACACCATATATTTT
NA	NA	TRBV28	TRBJ1-4	CASSSEVGEKLFF	TGTGCCAGCAGTTCAGAGGTGGGGGAAAAACTGTTTTTT
NA	TRBD1	TRBV6-6	TRBJ1-1	CASSYGAQGKAFF	TGTGCCAGCAGTTACGGAGCACAGGGGAAGGCTTTCTTT
NA	NA	TRBV2	TRBJ2-3	CASSEESTDTQYF	TGTGCCAGCAGTGAGGAGAGTACAGATACGCAGTATTTT
NA	TRBD2	TRBV30	TRBJ2-2	CAWRLTSGRRELFF	TGTGCCTGGAGATTGACTAGCGGGCGGCGGGAGCTGTTTTTT
NA	TRBD2	TRBV6-5	TRBJ2-2	CASSYSWEGGGELFF	TGTGCCAGCAGTTACTCGTGGGAGGGAGGCGGGGAGCTGTTTTTT
NA	NA	TRBV4-3	TRBJ2-1	CASSADNEQFF	TGCGCCAGCAGCGCGGACAATGAGCAGTTCTTC
few	NA	TRBV6-5	TRBJ2-5	CASSYSEGWETQYF	TGTGCCAGCAGTTACTCAGAGGGTTGGGAGACCCAGTACTTC
NA	NA	TRBV21-1	TRBJ1-5	CATHRRGFNQPQHF	TGTGCCACCCATCGCAGGGGGTTTAATCAGCCCCAGCATTTT
NA	TRBD1	TRBV4-2	TRBJ1-6	CASSQGTGDNSPLHF	TGTGCCAGCAGCCAAGGAACAGGGGATAATTCACCCCTCCACTTT
NA	NA	TRBV10-3	TRBJ2-7	CAISSQGSSYEQYF	TGTGCCATCAGTTCGCAAGGAAGCTCCTACGAGCAGTACTTC
NA	TRBD1	TRBV6-1	TRBJ2-7	CASSEEDRAGYYEQYF	TGTGCCAGCAGTGAGGAGGACAGGGCAGGCTACTACGAGCAGTACTTC
NA	NA	TRBV11-2	TRBJ2-7	CASSPVPGSYEQYF	TGTGCCAGCAGCCCCGTACCGGGGTCGTACGAGCAGTACTTC
NA	NA	TRBV28	TRBJ2-6	CASSSGWGTTGANVLTF	TGTGCCAGCAGTTCGGGGTGGGGTACTACCGGGGCCAACGTCCTGACTTTC
NA	NA	TRBV28	TRBJ2-7	CASSRGGASYEQYF	TGTGCCAGCAGCCGCGGAGGGGCATCCTACGAGCAGTACTTC
NA	NA	TRBV6-4	TRBJ1-1	CASSLDRAMNTEAFF	TGTGCCAGCAGTCTTGACAGAGCTATGAACACTGAAGCTTTCTTT
NA	NA	TRBV6-1	TRBJ2-5	CASSRIGETQYF	TGTGCCAGCAGTCGGATTGGGGAGACCCAGTACTTC
NA	TRBD1	TRBV2	TRBJ2-5	CASSVRQGGTKETQYF	TGTGCCAGCAGTGTAAGACAGGGGGGAACTAAAGAGACCCAGTACTTC
NA	NA	TRBV11-2	TRBJ2-2	CASSLQTGELFF	TGTGCCAGCAGCTTACAAACCGGGGAGCTGTTTTTT
NA	TRBD2	TRBV5-1	TRBJ2-3	CASSPLTSGGGTDTQYF	TGCGCCAGCAGCCCCCTGACTAGCGGGGGGGGTACAGATACGCAGTATTTT
NA	TRBD1	TRBV4-1	TRBJ1-4	CASSSRQGGEKLFF	TGCGCCAGCAGCTCTCGACAGGGTGGTGAAAAACTGTTTTTT
few	NA	TRBV7-9	TRBJ1-1	CASSPLGPLNTEAFF	TGTGCCAGCAGCCCATTGGGACCGTTAAACACTGAAGCTTTCTTT
NA	TRBD2	TRBV6-6	TRBJ2-7	CASSSSGGAGEQYF	TGTGCCAGCAGTAGTAGCGGGGGGGCGGGAGAGCAGTACTTC
NA	TRBD2	TRBV2	TRBJ2-5	CASSPPALAGAGETQYF	TGTGCCAGCAGTCCACCAGCTTTAGCGGGAGCGGGAGAGACCCAGTACTTC
NA	NA	TRBV7-2	TRBJ1-2	CASSLRVGGSGANYGYTF	TGTGCCAGCAGCTTACGGGTCGGAGGGTCGGGGGCTAACTATGGCTACACCTTC
NA	TRBD2	TRBV10-3	TRBJ2-2	CAISEPGRGAAGELFF	TGTGCCATCAGTGAGCCGGGGAGGGGAGCTGCCGGGGAGCTGTTTTTT
NA	TRBD1	TRBV10-2	TRBJ1-3	CASSRQGIPNGNTIYF	TGCGCCAGCAGTAGACAGGGTATCCCGAATGGAAACACCATATATTTT
NA	NA	TRBV6-5	TRBJ1-4	CASSNANEKLFF	TGTGCCAGCAGTAATGCTAATGAAAAACTGTTTTTT
NA	TRBD1	TRBV6-6	TRBJ1-5	CASRQGRNQPQHF	TGTGCCAGCAGACAGGGGAGAAATCAGCCCCAGCATTTT
NA	NA	TRBV18	TRBJ1-1	CASSPKGEFTEAFF	TGTGCCAGCTCACCAAAGGGCGAGTTCACTGAAGCTTTCTTT
NA	TRBD1	TRBV7-2	TRBJ2-3	CASSLGTGVGGTDTQYF	TGTGCCAGCAGCTTAGGGACAGGGGTCGGTGGAACAGATACGCAGTATTTT
NA	TRBD1	TRBV5-1	TRBJ1-2	CASSLGTGINYGYTF	TGCGCCAGCAGCTTGGGGACAGGGATTAACTATGGCTACACCTTC
few	NA	TRBV10-3	TRBJ1-2	CAISEAELAGYTF	TGTGCCATCAGTGAGGCGGAACTCGCTGGCTACACCTTC
NA	TRBD1	TRBV7-9	TRBJ2-7	CASSLQGAYEQYF	TGTGCCAGCAGTCTACAGGGGGCCTACGAGCAGTACTTC
once	NA	TRBV5-1	TRBJ2-4	CASSGLATTGQNIQYF	TGCGCCAGCAGCGGTCTAGCGACGACAGGGCAAAACATTCAGTACTTC
few	NA	TRBV11-2	TRBJ1-4	CASSLGEKLFF	TGTGCCAGCAGCTTAGGTGAAAAACTGTTTTTT
NA	NA	TRBV30	TRBJ2-7	CACQWDPRSEQYF	TGTGCCTGCCAGTGGGATCCTCGCTCCGAGCAGTACTTC
NA	NA	TRBV10-3	TRBJ1-4	CAISGGQNEKLFF	TGTGCCATCAGCGGAGGGCAGAATGAAAAACTGTTTTTT
NA	NA	TRBV6-5	TRBJ1-1	CASRPEINTEAFF	TGTGCCAGCAGACCGGAAATAAACACTGAAGCTTTCTTT